The source of this T cell receptor beta chain is a study of cytomegalovirus exposure and HLA in healthy donors. Study-wide context: Ancestry clustering placed 81% of around 400 genotyped donors in the Caucasian-associated cluster. Study results and limitations: Indistinguishable V segments, including TRBV6-2 and TRBV6-3, were excluded.

The CDR3 loop spans 13 amino acids. The V gene end was trimmed by 4 bases and the J gene end by 12 bases; junction bases not matched to a gene: 4. Germline V gene sequence: CDR1 MNHEY, CDR2 SVGAGI. The table lists this clone with a count of one. What it binds is not known. The PCR ran on 60 Vbeta and 13 Jbeta primers. TCRdb's table, derived via immunoSEQ multiplex PCR, lists solely in-frame clones and lacks some. In the table there are fewer than 200,000 clones, 65% to 85% of which are singletons. Material: PBMCs. V usage is TRBV6-5 and J usage is TRBJ2-1; 12 bases align to TRBD1. The source is a woman in her 50s in good health and CMV-seropositive. The CDR3, as DNA: TGTGCCAGCAGTTTGGGGACAGGGGGCGGGCAGTTCTTC. Its translation is CASSLGTGGGQFF.